What follows are 25 T cell receptor beta chains derived from one specimen sequenced in a study of blood T cell repertoires in COVID-19. Here immunoSEQ multiplex PCR was the method, and the copy in TCRdb shows in-frame clones only, minus some. Of tens of thousands of clones listed, almost 90% are singletons. The material sequenced was peripheral blood. Source of these receptors: a woman between 45 and 60 years old with active or convalescent COVID-19.

V and J are TRBV5-1 and TRBJ1-6; 10 bases are a match to TRBD1. This CDR3 has 14 amino acids. Per the germline V gene, CDR1 is SGHRS and CDR2 is YFSETQ. J gave up 10 bases and V 2 bases, and 3 bases lay outside the gene matches. The CDR3 DNA follows: TGCGCCAGCAGCTTCGGACAGGGGGTCTCACCCCTCCACTTT. It encodes CASSFGQGVSPLHF.

V is TRBV5-1 and J is TRBJ2-1, with 9 nucleotides matching TRBD2. Trimming took 0 bases from V and 2 from J; bases not matched to a gene: 6. CDR3 length: 17 amino acids. Germline CDR1 is SGHRS and CDR2 is YFSETQ. The CDR3 here is CASSLAREGYTYNEQFF. The CDR3 nucleotides are TGCGCCAGCAGCTTGGCGCGGGAGGGCTATACCTACAATGAGCAGTTCTTC.

This clone has just a few counts. V and J are TRBV30 and TRBJ1-2; 7 nucleotides match TRBD1. The CDR3 covers 14 residues. CDR1 GTSNPN and CDR2 SVGIG come from the germline V gene (reference sequence). Trimming at V came to 3 bases and at J to 7 bases, leaving 11 bases not matched to a gene. The CDR3 DNA sequence: TGTGCCTGGAGCAACGAGCGGACAGGTGTTGGCTACACCTTC. This translates into CAWSNERTGVGYTF. Full variable domain (rest looked up from reference TRBV30 and TRBJ1-2): SQTIHQWPATLVQPVGSPLSLECTVEGTSNPNLYWYRQAAGRGLQLLFYSVGIGQISSEVPQNLSASRPQDRQFILSSKKLLLSDSGFYLCAWSNERTGVGYTFGSGTRLTVV.

The genes are TRBV7-9 and TRBJ1-1, with TRBD1 as a possible D gene (5 bases). Germline CDR1 SEHNR, CDR2 FQNEAQ (reference sequence). The length of the CDR3 is 14 residues. Trimming took off 5 bases at V and 5 bases at J, with 15 bases between the two ends. Here the CDR3 DNA reads TGTGCCAGCAGCCCATACTCAGGGCGGACTGAAGCTTTCTTT. It encodes CASSPYSGRTEAFF.

The J gene is TRBJ2-7, the V gene TRBV29-1, with D perhaps TRBD2 (6 bases). Germline loops: CDR1 SQVTM, CDR2 ANQGSEA. Trimming shortened V by 5 bases and J by 2 bases, and 10 bases separated the two germline ends. CDR3 length: 12 amino acids. CDR3 DNA sequence: TGCAGCGTTCTGGAGGGCCCCTACGAGCAGTACTTC. Translated, it gives CSVLEGPYEQYF.

The V and J genes are TRBV19 and TRBJ2-2; TRBD1 aligns across 7 bases. CDR1 is LNHDA and CDR2 is SQIVND in the germline V gene (reference sequence). This CDR3 comprises 15 residues. V dropped 6 bases and J dropped 0; count of bases not matched to a gene: 4. The CDR3 loop reads CASRPGQSNTGELFF. The DNA of the CDR3 is TGTGCCAGTAGGCCGGGACAGTCGAACACCGGGGAGCTGTTTTTT.

The chain has TRBV25-1 and TRBJ1-3; 7 bases align to TRBD1. The CDR3 extends over 15 amino acids. V lost 7 bases to trimming and J lost 1 base; unmatched junction nucleotides: 7. The germline V gene has CDR1 MGHDK and CDR2 SYGVNS. The chain's CDR3 is CASNEGGLSGNTIYF. As DNA, the CDR3 is TGTGCCAGCAACGAAGGGGGCTTATCTGGAAACACCATATATTTT. The variable domain in full, completed from reference TRBV25-1 and TRBJ1-3, reads EADIYQTPRYLVIGTGKKITLECSQTMGHDKMYWYQQDPGMELHLIHYSYGVNSTEKGDLSSESTVSRIRTEHFPLTLESARPSHTSQYLCASNEGGLSGNTIYFGEGSWLTVV.

The V and J genes are TRBV21-1 and TRBJ2-7; the table assigns TRBD2, which was not confirmed against the DNA. TRBV21-1 is a pseudogene segment. The CDR3 length is 14 residues. Here the CDR3 DNA reads TGTGCCAGCAGCACCTCCTACGGAGTCTACGAGCAGTACTTC. Its protein product is CASSTSYGVYEQYF.

The chain employs TRBV29-1 and TRBJ2-1; D is perhaps TRBD2 (6 bases). Germline V gene lookup returns CDR1 SQVTM and CDR2 ANQGSEA. The CDR3 loop spans 11 amino acids. The CDR3 reads CSFSGYNEQFF. The CDR3 DNA follows: TGCAGTTTTAGCGGATACAATGAGCAGTTCTTC.

V is TRBV27 and J is TRBJ2-1; 7 bases line up with TRBD2. Trimming at V came to 1 base and at J to 2 bases, leaving 8 bases not matched to a gene. Germline loops: CDR1 MNHEY, CDR2 SMNVEV (reference sequence). The CDR3 runs to 17 residues. DNA for the CDR3: TGTGCCAGCAGTTTATTAACAGGCGGGAGAACCTACAATGAGCAGTTCTTC. It is translated as CASSLLTGGRTYNEQFF.

This sequence joins TRBV4-1 and TRBJ1-5, with TRBD1 identical over 9 bases. Germline-derived CDR1 and CDR2 are MGHRA and YSYEKL. This CDR3 spans 15 amino acids. J gave up 7 bases and V 1 base, and 5 bases lay outside the gene matches. The CDR3 DNA follows: TGCGCCAGCAGCCAAGTTGTACAGGGGGCACAGCCCCAGCATTTT. Translation gives CASSQVVQGAQPQHF.

This chain connects TRBV5-1 to TRBJ2-7; TRBD1 matches at 7 bases. This CDR3 has 14 amino acids. Unmatched junction bases numbered 5, after V lost 3 bases and J lost 2 bases. Germline V gives CDR1 SGHRS, CDR2 YFSETQ. DNA for the CDR3: TGCGCCAGCAGCTCACAGGGGCTCCCCTACGAGCAGTACTTC. This encodes CASSSQGLPYEQYF.

The chain combines TRBV11-3 with TRBJ2-1; D perhaps matches TRBD1 (6 bases). The germline gives CDR1 SGHNT, CDR2 YENEEA. The CDR3 runs to 13 residues. The V end lost 1 base, the J end lost 16 bases, and 17 bases lay between the germline ends. The DNA for the CDR3 is TGTGCCAGCAGCTTAGTAGGGGGTTCCCCGAGTTTCTTC. Translation gives CASSLVGGSPSFF.

The chain recombines TRBV2 with TRBJ2-1, with 9 bases aligning to TRBD2. Per the germline V gene, CDR1 is SNHLY and CDR2 is FYNNEI. V trimming: 6 bases; J trimming: 4 bases; junction bases outside the gene matches: 1. The CDR3 contains 13 residues. The CDR3 protein is CASRREGYNEQFF. CDR3 DNA sequence: TGTGCCAGCAGGCGGGAGGGATACAATGAGCAGTTCTTC.

The chain recombines TRBV4-1 with TRBJ2-3; the D is unclear. The CDR3 runs to 15 residues. Trimming left V 0 bases short and J 2 bases short, with 9 bases between. Germline V gives CDR1 MGHRA, CDR2 YSYEKL. The CDR3 bases are TGCGCCAGCAGCCAAGAAACGTTACACACAGATACGCAGTATTTT. Its protein is CASSQETLHTDTQYF.

V gene TRBV6-2 or TRBV6-3 combines with J gene TRBJ2-1; no definite D call. From germline, CDR1 is MNHEY and CDR2 SVGEGT. Trimming stripped 4 bases from V and 0 bases from J, with 19 bases between. This CDR3 spans 18 amino acids. The CDR3 sequence is CASSLDTLPKSSYNEQFF. As DNA, the CDR3 is TGTGCCAGCAGTTTAGACACACTCCCTAAGAGCTCCTACAATGAGCAGTTCTTC.

This chain links TRBV28 with TRBJ1-3; possibly TRBD1 for D (6 bases). This CDR3 spans 15 amino acids. The germline gives CDR1 MDHEN, CDR2 SYDVKM. V was cut by 5 bases and J by 0 bases, with 11 bases left in between. The CDR3 region has the DNA TGTGCCAGCAGTCCCGAACAGGGCTCTGGAAACACCATATATTTT. Translation gives CASSPEQGSGNTIYF.

The chain uses TRBV28 and TRBJ2-7, with 7 bases lining up with TRBD1. V was clipped by 4 bases and J by 2 bases; unmatched bases: 5. Germline V CDR1 and CDR2: MDHEN, SYDVKM. This CDR3 is built from 14 residues. CDR3 DNA sequence: TGTGCCAGCAGTTCCTGGGACAGAGCCTACGAGCAGTACTTC. Protein sequence: CASSSWDRAYEQYF.

V usage is TRBV2 and J usage is TRBJ2-2, with D maybe TRBD2 (5 bases). V was shortened by 6 bases and J by 7 bases, with 15 bases between the two germline ends. CDR1 is SNHLY, CDR2 FYNNEI, per germline. This CDR3 has 14 amino acids. DNA for the CDR3: TGTGCCAGCAGATTACAGAGGGCCGGCGGGGAGCTGTTTTTT. Protein: CASRLQRAGGELFF.

The CDR3 DNA reads as TGTGCCAGCAGTGCAGAGGCTGGAAGGAGCTCCTACGAGCAGTACTTC. Translated: CASSAEAGRSSYEQYF. The V and J genes are TRBV2 and TRBJ2-7; D gene ambiguous. This CDR3 region has 16 residues. Trimming took off 4 bases at V and 0 bases at J, with 16 bases between the two ends. CDR1 and CDR2 (germline): SNHLY, FYNNEI.

In its sample, this clone was seen a few times. The rearrangement joins TRBV19 to TRBJ1-2; 7 bases agree with TRBD1. The CDR3 has 15 amino acids. Trimming removed 5 bases from V and 2 bases from J; junction bases left unmatched: 8. Germline-derived CDR1 and CDR2 are LNHDA and SQIVND (reference sequence). CDR3 nucleotides: TGTGCCAGTAGTCCCGGGACAGCGTTAAACTATGGCTACACCTTC. It codes for CASSPGTALNYGYTF.

In its sample, this clone was seen once. The genes are TRBV6-5 and TRBJ2-7; TRBD1 agrees at 7 bases. V lost 8 bases to trimming and J lost 10 bases; unmatched junction nucleotides: 8. Germline-derived CDR1 and CDR2 are MNHEY and SVGAGI. The CDR3 totals 11 residues. CDR3 in amino acids: CASRGGYGQYF. The CDR3 DNA reads as TGTGCCAGCCGAGGGGGCTATGGACAGTACTTC.

The chain has TRBV19 and TRBJ2-1; no definite D call. The CDR3 has 14 amino acids. V was clipped by 0 bases and J by 1 base, with 4 bases between them. CDR1 LNHDA and CDR2 SQIVND come from the germline V gene (reference sequence). Here the CDR3 DNA reads TGTGCCAGTAGTATAGACGGTTCCTACAATGAGCAGTTCTTC. It is translated as CASSIDGSYNEQFF.

The gene calls are TRBV28 and TRBJ1-2; 7 nucleotides align to TRBD1. The CDR3 is 13 residues long. V dropped 10 bases and J dropped 4; count of bases not matched to a gene: 9. Germline assignment: CDR1 MDHEN and CDR2 SYDVKM. The CDR3 region has the DNA TGTGCCACCCGGGACAGCAAGATCTATGGCTACACCTTC. It translates to CATRDSKIYGYTF.

The chain is built from TRBV29-1 and TRBJ1-1; TRBD1 aligns across 8 bases. The V gene's germline CDR1 is SQVTM and CDR2 ANQGSEA. V lost 7 bases and J lost 3; bases outside the gene matches: 7. This CDR3 has 13 amino acids. The CDR3 DNA sequence: TGCAGCGGGATACAGGGGGGGGACACTGAAGCTTTCTTT. Translated: CSGIQGGDTEAFF. The full variable domain, its missing parts supplied by reference TRBV29-1 and TRBJ1-1, is SAVISQKPSRDICQRGTSLTIQCQVDSQVTMMFWYRQQPGQSLTLIATANQGSEATYESGFVIDKFPISRPNLTFSTLTVSNMSPEDSSIYLCSGIQGGDTEAFFGQGTRLTVV.